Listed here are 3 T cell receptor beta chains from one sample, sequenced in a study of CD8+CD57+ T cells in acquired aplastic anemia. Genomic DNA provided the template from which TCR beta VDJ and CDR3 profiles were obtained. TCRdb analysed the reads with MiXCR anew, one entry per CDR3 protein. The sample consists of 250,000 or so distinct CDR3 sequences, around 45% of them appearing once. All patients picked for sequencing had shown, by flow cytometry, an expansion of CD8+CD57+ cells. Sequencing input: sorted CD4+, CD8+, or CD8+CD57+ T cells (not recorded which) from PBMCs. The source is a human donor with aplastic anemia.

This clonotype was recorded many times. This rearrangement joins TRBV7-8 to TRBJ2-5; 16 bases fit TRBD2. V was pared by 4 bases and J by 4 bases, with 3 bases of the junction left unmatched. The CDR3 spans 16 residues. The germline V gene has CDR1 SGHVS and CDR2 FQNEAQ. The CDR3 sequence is CASSSGTSGRAETQYF. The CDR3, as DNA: TGTGCCAGCAGCTCCGGGACTAGCGGGAGGGCAGAGACCCAGTACTTC. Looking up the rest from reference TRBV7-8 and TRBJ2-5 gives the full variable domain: GAGVSQSPRYKVAKRGQDVALRCDPISGHVSLFWYQQALGQGPEFLTYFQNEAQLDKSGLPSDRFFAERPEGSVSTLKIQRTQQEDSAVYLCASSSGTSGRAETQYFGPGTRLLVL.

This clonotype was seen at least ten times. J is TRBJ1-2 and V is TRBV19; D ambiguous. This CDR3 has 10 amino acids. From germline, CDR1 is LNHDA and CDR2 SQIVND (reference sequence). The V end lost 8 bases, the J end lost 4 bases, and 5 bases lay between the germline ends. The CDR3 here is CASGSYGYTF. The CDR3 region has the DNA TGTGCCAGTGGGAGCTATGGCTACACCTTC.

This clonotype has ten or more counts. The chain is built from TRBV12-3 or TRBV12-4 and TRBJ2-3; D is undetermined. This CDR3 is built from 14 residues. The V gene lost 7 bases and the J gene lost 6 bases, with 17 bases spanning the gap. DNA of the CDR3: TGTGCCAGCACCCCCCTGGGTGAGAGGGATACGCAGTATTTT. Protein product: CASTPLGERDTQYF.